This TCR beta chain was identified in a study of PD-L1 blockade in urothelial cancer. Study-level information: Samples came from 3 weeks, at the second dose, and 6 weeks into treatment. Study-level points and caveats: Below-median TCR clonality that was measured in pretreatment blood predicted better survival.

CDR1 is SGHDT, CDR2 YYEEEE, per germline. After removal of 4 bases from V and 4 bases from J, the junction contained 5 bases not matched to a gene. CDR3 length: 14 residues. Some clones are missing from TCRdb's copy, which holds only in-frame ones; the method was immunoSEQ multiplex PCR. The data show about 52,000 clones, with about four fifths seen just once and approximately 1.5% held by the top ten. This clone has just one count. Antigen: not known. Documented time point: pretreatment peripheral blood. The sequenced sample was PBMCs, obtained around atezolizumab (anti-PD-L1) treatment. V is TRBV5-6 and J is TRBJ1-3, with 7 positions matching TRBD1. The TCR comes from a man in his fifties with urothelial cancer. The CDR3 protein is CASSPTGRGNTIYF. CDR3 DNA: TGTGCCAGCAGCCCGACAGGGCGGGGAAACACCATATATTTT.